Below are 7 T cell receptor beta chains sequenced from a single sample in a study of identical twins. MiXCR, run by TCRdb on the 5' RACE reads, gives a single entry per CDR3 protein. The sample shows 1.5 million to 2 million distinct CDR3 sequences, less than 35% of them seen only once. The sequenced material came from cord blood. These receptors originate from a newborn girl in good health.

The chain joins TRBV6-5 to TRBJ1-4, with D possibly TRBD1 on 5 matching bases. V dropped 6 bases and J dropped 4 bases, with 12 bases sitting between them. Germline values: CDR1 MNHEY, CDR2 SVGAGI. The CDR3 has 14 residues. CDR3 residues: CASRTGPRNEKLFF. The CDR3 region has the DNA TGTGCCAGCAGAACGGGACCGCGTAATGAAAAACTGTTTTTT.

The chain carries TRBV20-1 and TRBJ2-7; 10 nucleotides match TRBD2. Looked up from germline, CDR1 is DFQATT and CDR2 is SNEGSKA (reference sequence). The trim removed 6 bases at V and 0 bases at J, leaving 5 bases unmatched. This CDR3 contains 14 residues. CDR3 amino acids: CSAEGLADSYEQYF. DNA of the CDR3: TGCAGTGCCGAAGGACTAGCGGACTCCTACGAGCAGTACTTC.

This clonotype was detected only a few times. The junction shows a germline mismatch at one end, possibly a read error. The CDR3 nucleotides are TGTGCCACCCTACCAACAGGGGTCTATGACTACACCTTC. This encodes CATLPTGVYDYTF. The chain uses TRBV10-3 and TRBJ1-2; 7 bases are a match to TRBD1. This CDR3 has 13 amino acids. In germline, CDR1 is ENHRY, CDR2 SYGVKD.

This chain's CDR3 is CASSFSGGLKTQYF. The CDR3 nucleotides are TGTGCCAGCAGTTTTAGCGGGGGGCTAAAGACCCAGTACTTC. V is TRBV27 and J is TRBJ2-7; 10 bases agree with TRBD2. The J call is in doubt because the DNA end fits TRBJ2-5 better. The CDR3 loop spans 14 amino acids. Germline assignment: CDR1 MNHEY and CDR2 SMNVEV (reference sequence).

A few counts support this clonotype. The CDR3 coding sequence is TGTGCCAGCAGTTATCTCCCTGGCGGGAGTTGGTTCTTC. It codes for CASSYLPGGSWFF. The rearrangement uses TRBV6-5 and TRBJ2-1, with 7 bases aligning to TRBD2. CDR3 length: 13 residues. Per the germline V gene, CDR1 is MNHEY and CDR2 is SVGAGI. Germline trimming cut 3 bases from V and 15 bases from J; bases unmatched to any gene: 11.

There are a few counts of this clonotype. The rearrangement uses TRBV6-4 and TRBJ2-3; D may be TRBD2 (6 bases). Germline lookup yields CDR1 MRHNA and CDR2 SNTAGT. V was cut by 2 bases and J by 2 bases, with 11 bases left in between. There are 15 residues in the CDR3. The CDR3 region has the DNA TGTGCCAGCAGTGACCTAGCGTCGTTCACAGATACGCAGTATTTT. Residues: CASSDLASFTDTQYF.

The CDR3 sequence is CASTQQGTARGAEAFF. The CDR3 nucleotides are TGTGCCAGCACCCAACAGGGGACGGCAAGAGGGGCTGAAGCTTTCTTT. The chain has TRBV12-3 or TRBV12-4 and TRBJ1-1; 7 bases are shared with TRBD1. This CDR3 has 16 residues. After removal of 7 bases from V and 6 bases from J, the junction contained 17 bases not matched to a gene.